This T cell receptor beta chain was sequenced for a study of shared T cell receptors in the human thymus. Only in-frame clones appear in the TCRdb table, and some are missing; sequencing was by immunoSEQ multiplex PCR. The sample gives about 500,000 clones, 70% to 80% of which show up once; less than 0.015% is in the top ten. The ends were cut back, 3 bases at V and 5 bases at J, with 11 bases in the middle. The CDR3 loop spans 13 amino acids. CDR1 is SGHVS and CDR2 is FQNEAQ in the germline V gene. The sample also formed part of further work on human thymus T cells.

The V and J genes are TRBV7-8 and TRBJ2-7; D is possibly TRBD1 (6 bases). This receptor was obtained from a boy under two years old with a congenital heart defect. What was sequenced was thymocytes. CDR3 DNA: TGTGCCAGCAGCTTTCGCAGGGGTGACGAGCAGTACTTC. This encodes CASSFRRGDEQYF.